The 27 T cell receptor beta chains in this list originate from one sample, sequenced in a study of blood T cell repertoires in COVID-19 (dated by TCRdb to 2019 to 2021). Libraries were built with the immunoSEQ multiplex PCR assay. The table was pulled from immuneACCESS by TCRdb, which kept in-frame rearrangements only. Such tables lose some clones; where checked, under half of the loss comes from unresolved V genes, and the rest has no known cause. Here the sample has 55,000 to 80,000 clones; approximately 86% occur a single time. The top ten constitute 9% to 15% of the sample. The sequencing input was peripheral blood. These TCRs come from a human donor in a cohort sampled during active COVID-19.

The chain couples TRBV6-5 to TRBJ1-3, with 7 nucleotides matching TRBD1. The CDR3 totals 14 residues. CDR1 is MNHEY, CDR2 SVGAGI, per germline. With 7 bases clipped from V and 4 bases from J, the junction kept 7 bases outside the gene matches. CDR3 loop: CASIRGSVGNTIYF. CDR3 coding DNA: TGTGCCAGCATCAGGGGGTCTGTCGGAAACACCATATATTTT.

V and J are TRBV29-1 and TRBJ2-7; D may be TRBD2 (6 bases). CDR1 is SQVTM and CDR2 is ANQGSEA in the germline V gene. Trimming took off 3 bases at V and 6 bases at J, with 12 bases between the two ends. This CDR3 region has 12 residues. The CDR3 nucleotides are TGCAGCGTTGAGCGGGATCGGGGCGAGCAGTACTTC. Its protein is CSVERDRGEQYF.

As to this clone: Other DNA sequences within the sample encode an identical CDR3. The rearrangement links TRBV19 to TRBJ2-5; TRBD2 agrees at 7 bases. The length of the CDR3 is 14 residues. V shed 1 base and J 5 bases; nucleotides not matched to a gene: 4. Germline V lookup: CDR1 LNHDA, CDR2 SQIVND (reference sequence). The CDR3 loop reads CASSIGLAGETQYF. CDR3 coding DNA: TGTGCCAGTAGTATAGGACTAGCCGGGGAGACCCAGTACTTC.

This clone was picked up one time. CDR3 nucleotide sequence: TGTGCCAGCAGCTTATGGGCAGATAATTCACCCCTCCACTTT. This translates into CASSLWADNSPLHF. This chain joins TRBV7-2 and TRBJ1-6; no reliable D call. The CDR3 length is 14 residues. Germline loops: CDR1 SGHTA, CDR2 FQGNSA. V lost 2 bases and J 5 bases, leaving 7 bases between the germline ends. Together with reference TRBV7-2 and TRBJ1-6, the CDR3 gives the full variable domain: GAGVSQSPSNKVTEKGKDVELRCDPISGHTALYWYRQSLGQGLEFLIYFQGNSAPDKSGLPSDRFSAERTGGSVSTLTIQRTQQEDSAVYLCASSLWADNSPLHFGNGTRLTVT.

The chain carries TRBV4-3 and TRBJ2-2; 7 bases line up with TRBD2. Looked up from germline, CDR1 is LGHNA and CDR2 is YSLEER. The CDR3 sequence is 16 residues long. Trimming took 6 bases from V and 5 from J; bases not matched to a gene: 12. Here the CDR3 reads CASSRTGPGGTGELFF. CDR3 DNA sequence: TGCGCCAGCAGTCGGACTGGGCCCGGGGGGACCGGGGAGCTGTTTTTT.

The chain is built from TRBV5-1 and TRBJ2-5; D is possibly TRBD1 (6 bases). CDR3 length equals 14 residues. CDR1 SGHRS and CDR2 YFSETQ come from the germline V gene. V lost 4 bases and J 5 bases, leaving 15 bases between the germline ends. The CDR3: CASSLGTPRETQYF. CDR3 bases: TGCGCCAGCAGCCTCGGGACACCGCGGGAGACCCAGTACTTC.

The chain links TRBV7-9 to TRBJ1-2; weak D call: TRBD1 (6 bases). V dropped 1 base and J dropped 7 bases, with 10 bases sitting between them. Germline V CDR1 and CDR2: SEHNR, FQNEAQ (reference sequence). CDR3 length: 13 residues. The CDR3 sequence is CASSLDVRGGYTF. In nucleotides, the CDR3 is TGTGCCAGCAGCTTAGATGTCAGGGGTGGCTACACCTTC.

On this clone: This CDR3 is also generated by other DNA sequences in the sample. The chain combines TRBV2 with TRBJ1-6; weak D call: TRBD1 (6 bases). Trimming removed 7 bases from V and 7 bases from J, with 14 bases in between. CDR1 and CDR2 from the germline V gene are SNHLY and FYNNEI. The CDR3 spans 14 residues. The CDR3 DNA reads TGTGCCAGCACGAGGGGACAAGGGAATTCACCCCTCCACTTT. Amino acids: CASTRGQGNSPLHF.

V usage is TRBV5-5 and J usage is TRBJ2-1, with a tentative D call TRBD1 (6 bases). V lost 6 bases and J lost 0, with 13 bases in between. The CDR3 runs to 15 residues. Germline lookup yields CDR1 SGHKS and CDR2 YYEKEE (reference sequence). The CDR3 protein is CASTPQGSSYNEQFF. For the CDR3, the DNA is TGTGCCAGCACCCCACAGGGAAGCTCCTACAATGAGCAGTTCTTC. Full variable domain (remainder filled in from reference TRBV5-5 and TRBJ2-1): DAGVTQSPTHLIKTRGQQVTLRCSPISGHKSVSWYQQVLGQGPQFIFQYYEKEERGRGNFPDRFSARQFPNYSSELNVNALLLGDSALYLCASTPQGSSYNEQFFGPGTRLTVL.

The chain has TRBV28 and TRBJ2-5; TRBD1 matches 7 bases. The V gene end was trimmed by 5 bases and the J gene end by 6 bases; junction bases not matched to a gene: 3. Germline V lookup: CDR1 MDHEN, CDR2 SYDVKM. The CDR3 runs to 12 residues. The CDR3 region is CASSRDSKTQYF. The CDR3 DNA reads TGTGCCAGCAGTCGGGACAGCAAGACCCAGTACTTC. Drawing the rest from reference TRBV28 and TRBJ2-5, the complete variable domain is DVKVTQSSRYLVKRTGEKVFLECVQDMDHENMFWYRQDPGLGLRLIYFSYDVKMKEKGDIPEGYSVSREKKERFSLILESASTNQTSMYLCASSRDSKTQYFGPGTRLLVL.

This rearrangement joins TRBV29-1 to TRBJ1-2, with 7 positions matching TRBD1. Per the germline V gene, CDR1 is SQVTM and CDR2 is ANQGSEA. The CDR3 spans 13 residues. With 7 bases clipped from V and 0 bases from J, the junction kept 5 bases outside the gene matches. Here the CDR3 DNA reads TGCAGCGCCCTAGGGGGCACTAACTATGGCTACACCTTC. Translating gives CSALGGTNYGYTF. Full variable domain (missing parts from reference TRBV29-1 and TRBJ1-2): SAVISQKPSRDICQRGTSLTIQCQVDSQVTMMFWYRQQPGQSLTLIATANQGSEATYESGFVIDKFPISRPNLTFSTLTVSNMSPEDSSIYLCSALGGTNYGYTFGSGTRLTVV.

The chain uses TRBV12-3 or TRBV12-4 and TRBJ1-4; D may be TRBD1 (6 bases). The CDR3 is made up of 13 amino acids. V lost 8 bases, J lost 8 bases, and 15 bases lay in between. Here the CDR3 DNA reads TGTGCCAGCCGAGGGGGGGCGGGCGAAAAACTGTTTTTT. It is translated as CASRGGAGEKLFF.

CDR3 DNA sequence: TGTGCCAGCAGGGCGACTAGCGGGGGGTCCACCGGGGAGCTGTTTTTT. Its translation: CASRATSGGSTGELFF. The chain carries TRBV6-6 and TRBJ2-2, with 13 bases identical to TRBD2. There are 16 residues in the CDR3. Trimming cost V 6 bases and J 4 bases; bases outside gene matches: 5. CDR1 MNHNY and CDR2 SVGAGI come from the germline V gene (reference sequence).

V usage is TRBV19 and J usage is TRBJ2-4, with D possibly being TRBD2 (5 bases). The CDR3 totals 11 residues. Germline V gene sequence: CDR1 LNHDA, CDR2 SQIVND (reference sequence). The V and J ends lost 5 bases and 9 bases respectively, with 8 bases between them. CDR3 residues: CASSARGIQYF. The CDR3 DNA sequence: TGTGCCAGTAGTGCACGGGGCATTCAGTACTTC.

The chain couples TRBV4-1 to TRBJ2-7, with 11 bases identical to TRBD1. CDR3 size: 15 residues. V trimming: 3 bases; J trimming: 2 bases; junction bases outside the gene matches: 3. The V gene's germline CDR1 is MGHRA and CDR2 YSYEKL. In DNA, the CDR3 is TGCGCCAGCAGCCAGGGACAGGGGGGAACCTACGAGCAGTACTTC. It is translated as CASSQGQGGTYEQYF.

The V and J genes are TRBV29-1 and TRBJ2-5; the D gene is possibly TRBD1 (8 bases). With 6 bases removed from V and 0 bases from J, the gap between germline ends came to 26 bases. This CDR3 has 18 amino acids. The germline CDR1 and CDR2 sequences are SQVTM and ANQGSEA. The CDR3 DNA reads TGCAGCGTCGGACTAGACAGGGGTGATTATTTATACCAAGAGACCCAGTACTTC. Amino acid sequence: CSVGLDRGDYLYQETQYF. Full variable domain (rest looked up from reference TRBV29-1 and TRBJ2-5): SAVISQKPSRDICQRGTSLTIQCQVDSQVTMMFWYRQQPGQSLTLIATANQGSEATYESGFVIDKFPISRPNLTFSTLTVSNMSPEDSSIYLCSVGLDRGDYLYQETQYFGPGTRLLVL.

The rearrangement uses TRBV12-3 or TRBV12-4 and TRBJ2-7; 9 bases map to TRBD1. The CDR3 extends over 13 amino acids. With 5 bases clipped from V and 5 bases from J, the junction kept 4 bases outside the gene matches. The CDR3 is CASSQDRGHEQYF. Written as DNA, the CDR3 is TGTGCCAGCAGTCAGGACAGGGGTCACGAGCAGTACTTC.

The chain employs TRBV18 and TRBJ1-6; D gene unclear. Trimming shortened V by 6 bases and J by 7 bases, and 7 bases separated the two germline ends. This CDR3 comprises 12 residues. From germline, CDR1 is KGHSH and CDR2 LQKENI. CDR3 sequence reads: CASSQANSPLHF. The CDR3 DNA follows: TGTGCCAGCTCCCAGGCAAATTCACCCCTCCACTTT. The full variable domain, rest sourced from reference TRBV18 and TRBJ1-6, is NAGVMQNPRHLVRRRGQEARLRCSPMKGHSHVYWYRQLPEEGLKFMVYLQKENIIDESGMPKERFSAEFPKEGPSILRIQQVVRGDSAAYFCASSQANSPLHFGNGTRLTVT.

The V and J genes are TRBV5-6 and TRBJ2-1, with 10 positions matching TRBD2. Germline loops: CDR1 SGHDT, CDR2 YYEEEE. V dropped 1 base and J dropped 3; count of bases not matched to a gene: 10. CDR3 size: 18 residues. The CDR3 region has the DNA TGTGCCAGCAGCTTGATGTTACTAGCGGGGATGGACTACAATGAGCAGTTCTTC. It translates to CASSLMLLAGMDYNEQFF.

The chain uses TRBV19 and TRBJ2-7; 9 bases map to TRBD1. Germline V gene data show CDR1 as LNHDA and CDR2 as SQIVND (reference sequence). V dropped 5 bases and J dropped 5; count of bases not matched to a gene: 10. The CDR3 contains 15 residues. CDR3 sequence: CASSHRDRDRNEQYF. The CDR3, as DNA: TGTGCCAGTAGTCACCGGGACAGGGATCGGAACGAGCAGTACTTC.

The chain is built from TRBV29-1 and TRBJ1-6; the match to TRBD1 covers 8 bases. The CDR3 extends over 13 amino acids. Germline V gives CDR1 SQVTM, CDR2 ANQGSEA. The junction had 6 bases not matched to a gene; V was cut back by 6 bases and J by 8 bases. The CDR3 DNA reads TGCAGCGTCGGACAGGGTGTTGATTCACCCCTCCACTTT. It yields the protein CSVGQGVDSPLHF.

The chain uses TRBV6-4 and TRBJ2-7, with D possibly matching TRBD2 (5 bases). This CDR3 has 14 residues. Deletions cut 3 bases from V and 6 bases from J, with 15 bases between. The germline V gene has CDR1 MRHNA and CDR2 SNTAGT. CDR3 sequence reads: CASSEAGESSEQYF. DNA of the CDR3: TGTGCCAGCAGTGAAGCCGGGGAAAGTTCCGAGCAGTACTTC.

The chain uses TRBV14 and TRBJ1-6, with 8 bases lining up with TRBD1. The CDR3 length is 15 residues. Germline trimming cut 4 bases from V and 7 bases from J; bases unmatched to any gene: 6. Germline CDR1 is SGHDN and CDR2 is FVKESK. In DNA, the CDR3 is TGTGCCAGCAGCCTTGGACAGGGATCGAATTCACCCCTCCACTTT. It is translated as CASSLGQGSNSPLHF.

V usage is TRBV2 and J usage is TRBJ1-6, with 10 bases that match TRBD1. Germline CDR1 SNHLY, CDR2 FYNNEI. There are 15 residues in the CDR3. The ends lost 7 bases at V and 9 bases at J; junction bases unmatched: 9. The CDR3: CASKFGTGEFSPLHF. The CDR3, as DNA: TGTGCCAGCAAATTCGGGACAGGGGAGTTTTCACCCCTCCACTTT.

This chain's CDR3 is CASSKGEGFYGYTF. The CDR3 DNA reads TGTGCCAGCAGCAAAGGCGAGGGTTTCTATGGCTACACCTTC. The chain links TRBV21-1 to TRBJ1-2. TRBV21-1 is labeled a pseudogene. This CDR3 is 14 amino acids long.

This sequence joins TRBV7-2 and TRBJ1-2, with a possible D match to TRBD1 (6 bases). Germline lookup yields CDR1 SGHTA and CDR2 FQGNSA. The CDR3 extends over 15 amino acids. V lost 3 bases to trimming and J lost 3 bases, with 14 bases between them. The CDR3 here is CASSFQGPPDYGYTF. The CDR3 DNA sequence: TGTGCCAGCAGCTTCCAGGGGCCCCCTGACTATGGCTACACCTTC. Using reference TRBV7-2 and TRBJ1-2 for the parts outside the CDR3, the full variable domain is GAGVSQSPSNKVTEKGKDVELRCDPISGHTALYWYRQSLGQGLEFLIYFQGNSAPDKSGLPSDRFSAERTGGSVSTLTIQRTQQEDSAVYLCASSFQGPPDYGYTFGSGTRLTVV.

In this sample, this clone turned up once. The rearrangement joins TRBV5-1 to TRBJ2-2, with unresolved D. Deletions cut 4 bases from V and 2 bases from J, with 12 bases between. The CDR3 sequence is 15 residues long. In germline, CDR1 is SGHRS, CDR2 YFSETQ. This chain's CDR3 is CASSPRSYNTGELFF. The CDR3 region has the DNA TGCGCCAGCAGCCCCCGGAGCTACAACACCGGGGAGCTGTTTTTT.